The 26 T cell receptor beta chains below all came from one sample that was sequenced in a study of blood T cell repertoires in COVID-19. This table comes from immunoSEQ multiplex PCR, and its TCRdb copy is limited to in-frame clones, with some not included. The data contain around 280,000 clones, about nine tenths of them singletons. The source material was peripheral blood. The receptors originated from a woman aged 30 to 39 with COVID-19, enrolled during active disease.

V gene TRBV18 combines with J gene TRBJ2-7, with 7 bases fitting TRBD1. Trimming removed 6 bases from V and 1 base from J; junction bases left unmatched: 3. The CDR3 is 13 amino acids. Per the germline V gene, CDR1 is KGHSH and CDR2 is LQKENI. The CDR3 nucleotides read TGTGCCAGCTCCCTGGGACAGTCCTACGAGCAGTACTTC. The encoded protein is CASSLGQSYEQYF. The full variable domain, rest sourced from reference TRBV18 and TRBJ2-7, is NAGVMQNPRHLVRRRGQEARLRCSPMKGHSHVYWYRQLPEEGLKFMVYLQKENIIDESGMPKERFSAEFPKEGPSILRIQQVVRGDSAAYFCASSLGQSYEQYFGPGTRLTVT.

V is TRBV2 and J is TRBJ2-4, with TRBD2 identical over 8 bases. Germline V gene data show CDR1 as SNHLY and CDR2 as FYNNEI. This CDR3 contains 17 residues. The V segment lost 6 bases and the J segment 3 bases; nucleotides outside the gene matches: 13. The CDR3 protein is CASRVSGNTVGKNIQYF. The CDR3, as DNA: TGTGCCAGCAGGGTTAGCGGGAACACCGTGGGCAAAAACATTCAGTACTTC.

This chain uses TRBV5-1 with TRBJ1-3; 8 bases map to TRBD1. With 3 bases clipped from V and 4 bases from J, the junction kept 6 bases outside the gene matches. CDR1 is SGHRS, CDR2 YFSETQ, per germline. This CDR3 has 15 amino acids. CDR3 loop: CASSYKTGDGNTIYF. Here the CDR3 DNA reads TGCGCCAGCAGCTACAAGACAGGGGACGGAAACACCATATATTTT.

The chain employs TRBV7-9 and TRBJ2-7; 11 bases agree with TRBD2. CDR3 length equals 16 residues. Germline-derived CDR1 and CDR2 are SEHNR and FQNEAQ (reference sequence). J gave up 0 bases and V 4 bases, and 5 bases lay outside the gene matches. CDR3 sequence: CASSSSGTSGSYEQYF. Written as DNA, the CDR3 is TGTGCCAGCAGCTCCTCAGGGACTAGCGGCTCCTACGAGCAGTACTTC.

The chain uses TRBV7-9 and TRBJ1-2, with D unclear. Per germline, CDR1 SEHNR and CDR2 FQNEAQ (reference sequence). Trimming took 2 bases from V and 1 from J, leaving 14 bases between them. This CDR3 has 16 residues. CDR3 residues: CASSLSLRRSNYGYTF. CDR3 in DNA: TGTGCCAGCAGCTTAAGTTTGAGGCGGAGTAACTATGGCTACACCTTC. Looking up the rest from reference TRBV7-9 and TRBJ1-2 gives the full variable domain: DTGVSQNPRHKITKRGQNVTFRCDPISEHNRLYWYRQTLGQGPEFLTYFQNEAQLEKSRLLSDRFSAERPKGSFSTLEIQRTEQGDSAMYLCASSLSLRRSNYGYTFGSGTRLTVV.

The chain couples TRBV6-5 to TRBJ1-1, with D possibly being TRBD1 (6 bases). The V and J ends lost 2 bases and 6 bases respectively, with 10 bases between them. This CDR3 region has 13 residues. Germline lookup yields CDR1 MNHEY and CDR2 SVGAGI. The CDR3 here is CASSYPGQSEAFF. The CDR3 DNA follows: TGTGCCAGCAGTTACCCCGGACAGTCTGAAGCTTTCTTT.

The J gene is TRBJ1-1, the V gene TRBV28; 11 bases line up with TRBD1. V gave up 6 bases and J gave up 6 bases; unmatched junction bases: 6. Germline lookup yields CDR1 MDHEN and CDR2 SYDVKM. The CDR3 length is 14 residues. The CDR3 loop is CASRITGQGAEAFF. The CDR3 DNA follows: TGTGCCAGCAGGATCACGGGACAGGGGGCTGAAGCTTTCTTT.

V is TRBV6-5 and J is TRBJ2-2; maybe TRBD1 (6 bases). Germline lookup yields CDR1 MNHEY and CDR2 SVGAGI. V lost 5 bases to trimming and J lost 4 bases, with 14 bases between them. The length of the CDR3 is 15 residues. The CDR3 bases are TGTGCCAGCAGTCGTCTCAGGGGACGCACCGGGGAGCTGTTTTTT. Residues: CASSRLRGRTGELFF.

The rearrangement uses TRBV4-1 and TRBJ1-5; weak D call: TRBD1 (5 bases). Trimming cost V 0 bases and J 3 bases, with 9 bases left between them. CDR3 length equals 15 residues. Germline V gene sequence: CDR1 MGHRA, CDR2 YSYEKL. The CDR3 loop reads CASSQEPGLNQPQHF. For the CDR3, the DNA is TGCGCCAGCAGCCAAGAACCAGGGCTCAATCAGCCCCAGCATTTT.

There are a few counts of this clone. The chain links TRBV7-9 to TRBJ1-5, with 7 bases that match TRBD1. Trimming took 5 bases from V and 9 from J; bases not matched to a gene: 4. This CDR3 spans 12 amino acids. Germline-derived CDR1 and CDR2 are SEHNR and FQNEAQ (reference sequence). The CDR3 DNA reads TGTGCCAGCAGCGCCACAGGGGTGCCCCAGCATTTT. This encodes CASSATGVPQHF.

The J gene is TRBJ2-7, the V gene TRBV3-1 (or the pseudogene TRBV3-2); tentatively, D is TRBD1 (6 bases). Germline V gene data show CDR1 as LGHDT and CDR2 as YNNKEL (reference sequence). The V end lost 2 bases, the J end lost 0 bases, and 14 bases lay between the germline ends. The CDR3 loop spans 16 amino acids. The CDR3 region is CASSQHPQGSSYEQYF. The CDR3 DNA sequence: TGTGCCAGCAGCCAACATCCCCAGGGGAGCTCCTACGAGCAGTACTTC.

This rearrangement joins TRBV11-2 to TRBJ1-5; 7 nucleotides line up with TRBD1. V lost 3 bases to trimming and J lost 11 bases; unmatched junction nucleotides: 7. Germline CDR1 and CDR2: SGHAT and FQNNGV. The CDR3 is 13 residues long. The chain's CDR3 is CASSFDQGVAQHF. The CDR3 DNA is TGTGCCAGCAGCTTTGACCAGGGGGTGGCCCAGCATTTT.

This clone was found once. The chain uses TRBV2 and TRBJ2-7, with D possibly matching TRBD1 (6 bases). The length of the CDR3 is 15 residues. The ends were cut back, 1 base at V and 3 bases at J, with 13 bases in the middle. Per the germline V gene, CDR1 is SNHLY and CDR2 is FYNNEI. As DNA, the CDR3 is TGTGCCAGCAGTGAAGGTCTGGGGGCTTTCTACGAGCAGTACTTC. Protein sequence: CASSEGLGAFYEQYF.

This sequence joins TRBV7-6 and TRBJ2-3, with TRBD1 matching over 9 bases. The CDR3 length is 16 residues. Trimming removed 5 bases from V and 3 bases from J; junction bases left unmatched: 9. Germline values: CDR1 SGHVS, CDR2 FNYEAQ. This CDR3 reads CASSISGTGLTDTQYF. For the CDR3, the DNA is TGTGCCAGCAGCATCTCCGGGACAGGGTTGACAGATACGCAGTATTTT.

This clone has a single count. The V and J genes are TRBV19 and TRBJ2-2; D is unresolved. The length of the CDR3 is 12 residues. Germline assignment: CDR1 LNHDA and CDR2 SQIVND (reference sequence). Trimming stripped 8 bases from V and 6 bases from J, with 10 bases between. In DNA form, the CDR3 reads TGTGCCAGTGGTTTCCAGGCCGGGGAGCTGTTTTTT. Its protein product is CASGFQAGELFF.

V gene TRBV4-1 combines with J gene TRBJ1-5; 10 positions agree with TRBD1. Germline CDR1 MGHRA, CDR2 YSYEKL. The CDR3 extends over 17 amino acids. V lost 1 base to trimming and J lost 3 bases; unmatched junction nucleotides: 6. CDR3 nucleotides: TGCGCCAGCAGCCAAGTAGAGGGGACAGGGGACAATCAGCCCCAGCATTTT. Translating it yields CASSQVEGTGDNQPQHF.

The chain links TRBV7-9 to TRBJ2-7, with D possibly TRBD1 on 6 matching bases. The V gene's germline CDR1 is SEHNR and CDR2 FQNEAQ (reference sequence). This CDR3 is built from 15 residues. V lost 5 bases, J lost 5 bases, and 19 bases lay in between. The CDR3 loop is CASSQLEQGPHEQYF. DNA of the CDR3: TGTGCCAGCAGCCAGTTAGAGCAGGGGCCCCACGAGCAGTACTTC.

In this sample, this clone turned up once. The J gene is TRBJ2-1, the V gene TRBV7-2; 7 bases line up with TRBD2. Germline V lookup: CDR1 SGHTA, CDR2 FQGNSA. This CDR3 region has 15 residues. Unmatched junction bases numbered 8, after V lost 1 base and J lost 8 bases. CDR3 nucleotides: TGTGCCAGCAGCTTAGGTTTCGGGGGAGGGGATGAGCAGTTCTTC. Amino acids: CASSLGFGGGDEQFF. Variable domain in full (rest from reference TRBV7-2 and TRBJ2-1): GAGVSQSPSNKVTEKGKDVELRCDPISGHTALYWYRQSLGQGLEFLIYFQGNSAPDKSGLPSDRFSAERTGGSVSTLTIQRTQQEDSAVYLCASSLGFGGGDEQFFGPGTRLTVL.

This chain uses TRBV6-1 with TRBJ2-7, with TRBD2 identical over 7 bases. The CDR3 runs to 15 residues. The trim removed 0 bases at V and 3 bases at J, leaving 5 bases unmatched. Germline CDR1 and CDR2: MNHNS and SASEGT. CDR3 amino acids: CASSEALAEYYEQYF. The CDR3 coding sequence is TGTGCCAGCAGTGAAGCCCTAGCGGAATACTACGAGCAGTACTTC.

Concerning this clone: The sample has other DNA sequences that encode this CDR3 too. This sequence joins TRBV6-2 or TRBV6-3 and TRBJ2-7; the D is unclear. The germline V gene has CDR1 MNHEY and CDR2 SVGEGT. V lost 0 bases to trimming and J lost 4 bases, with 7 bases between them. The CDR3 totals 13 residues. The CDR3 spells CASSYSLRYEQYF. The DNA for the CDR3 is TGTGCCAGCAGTTACTCGCTCCGGTACGAGCAGTACTTC.

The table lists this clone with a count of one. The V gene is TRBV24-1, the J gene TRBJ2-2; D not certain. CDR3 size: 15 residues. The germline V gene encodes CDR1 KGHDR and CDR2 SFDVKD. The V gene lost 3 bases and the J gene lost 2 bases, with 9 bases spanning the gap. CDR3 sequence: CATSDPTRNTGELFF. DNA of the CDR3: TGTGCCACCAGTGATCCCACAAGAAACACCGGGGAGCTGTTTTTT.

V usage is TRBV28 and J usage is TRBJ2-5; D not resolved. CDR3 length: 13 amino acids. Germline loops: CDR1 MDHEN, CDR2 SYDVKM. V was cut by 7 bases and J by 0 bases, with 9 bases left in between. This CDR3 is CASTTEYQETQYF. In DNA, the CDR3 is TGTGCCAGCACCACGGAGTACCAAGAGACCCAGTACTTC.

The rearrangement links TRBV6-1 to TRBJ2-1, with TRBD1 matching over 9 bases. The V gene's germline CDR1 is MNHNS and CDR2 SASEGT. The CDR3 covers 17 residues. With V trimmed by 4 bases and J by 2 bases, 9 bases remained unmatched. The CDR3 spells CASSVEQGAIAYNEQFF. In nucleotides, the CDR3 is TGTGCCAGCAGTGTCGAACAGGGGGCGATCGCCTACAATGAGCAGTTCTTC.

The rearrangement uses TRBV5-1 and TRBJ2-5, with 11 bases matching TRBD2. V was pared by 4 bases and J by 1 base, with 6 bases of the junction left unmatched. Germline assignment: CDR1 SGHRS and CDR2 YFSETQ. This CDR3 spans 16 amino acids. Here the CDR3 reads CASSPGLAGRQETQYF. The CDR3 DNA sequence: TGCGCCAGCAGCCCTGGACTAGCGGGCCGCCAAGAGACCCAGTACTTC.

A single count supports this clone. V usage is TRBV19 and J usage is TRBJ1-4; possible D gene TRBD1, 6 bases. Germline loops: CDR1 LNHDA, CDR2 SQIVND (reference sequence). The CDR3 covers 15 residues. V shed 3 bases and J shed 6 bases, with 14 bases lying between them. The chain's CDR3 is CASSIPGGADEKLFF. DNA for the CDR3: TGTGCCAGTAGTATTCCGGGGGGCGCGGATGAAAAACTGTTTTTT. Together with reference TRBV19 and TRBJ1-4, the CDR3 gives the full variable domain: DGGITQSPKYLFRKEGQNVTLSCEQNLNHDAMYWYRQDPGQGLRLIYYSQIVNDFQKGDIAEGYSVSREKKESFPLTVTSAQKNPTAFYLCASSIPGGADEKLFFGSGTQLSVL.

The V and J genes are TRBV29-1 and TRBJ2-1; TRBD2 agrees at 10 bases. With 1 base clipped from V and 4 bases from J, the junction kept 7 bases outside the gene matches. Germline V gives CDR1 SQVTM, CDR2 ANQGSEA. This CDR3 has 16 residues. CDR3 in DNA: TGCAGCGTTGAAGGGGCTAGCGGGAGTCGGTACAATGAGCAGTTCTTC. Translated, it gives CSVEGASGSRYNEQFF.